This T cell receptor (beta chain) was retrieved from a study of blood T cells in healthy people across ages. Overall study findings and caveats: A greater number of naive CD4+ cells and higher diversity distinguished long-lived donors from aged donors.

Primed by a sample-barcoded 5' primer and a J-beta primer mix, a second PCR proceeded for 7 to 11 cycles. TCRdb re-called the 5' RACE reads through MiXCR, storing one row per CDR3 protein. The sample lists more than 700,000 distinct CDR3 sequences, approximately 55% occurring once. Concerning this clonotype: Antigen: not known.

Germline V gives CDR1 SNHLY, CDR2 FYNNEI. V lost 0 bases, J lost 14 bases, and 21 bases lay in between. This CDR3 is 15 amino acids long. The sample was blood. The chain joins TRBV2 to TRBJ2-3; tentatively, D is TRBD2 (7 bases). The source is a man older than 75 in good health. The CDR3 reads CASSEAGGLSRDAYF. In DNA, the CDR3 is TGTGCCAGCAGTGAAGCGGGGGGGCTGAGCAGAGACGCGTATTTT.